This T cell receptor (beta chain) was sequenced during a study of shared clonotypes between healthy human individuals. CD45RO+ cells went into CD8 memory alongside CCR7-negative CD45RA+ TemRA cells. This CDR3 comprises 14 residues. Germline V gene lookup returns CDR1 MDHEN and CDR2 SYDVKM. J gave up 2 bases and V 6 bases, and 3 bases lay outside the gene matches. Overall study findings and caveats: Relative to memory subsets, naive subsets generally showed larger estimated richness.

This clone has at least ten counts. Antigen specificity is unknown. Distinct nucleotide sequences in the sample also encode this CDR3. Assay used: immunoSEQ multiplex PCR; TCRdb lists only in-frame clones, some missing. The profile covers some 320,000 clones, with around 86% appearing a single time and 15% to 20% taken by the ten largest. The chain links TRBV28 to TRBJ1-2, with 10 bases matching TRBD1. The sequencing sample was made of memory CD8+ T cells sorted from blood. Subset: CD45RO+ cells pooled with CCR7-negative TemRA cells. The TCR comes from a man between 18 and 35 years old in good health. CDR3 in amino acids: CASRRGQGNYGYTF. The CDR3 bases are TGTGCCAGCAGACGGGGACAGGGGAACTATGGCTACACCTTC.